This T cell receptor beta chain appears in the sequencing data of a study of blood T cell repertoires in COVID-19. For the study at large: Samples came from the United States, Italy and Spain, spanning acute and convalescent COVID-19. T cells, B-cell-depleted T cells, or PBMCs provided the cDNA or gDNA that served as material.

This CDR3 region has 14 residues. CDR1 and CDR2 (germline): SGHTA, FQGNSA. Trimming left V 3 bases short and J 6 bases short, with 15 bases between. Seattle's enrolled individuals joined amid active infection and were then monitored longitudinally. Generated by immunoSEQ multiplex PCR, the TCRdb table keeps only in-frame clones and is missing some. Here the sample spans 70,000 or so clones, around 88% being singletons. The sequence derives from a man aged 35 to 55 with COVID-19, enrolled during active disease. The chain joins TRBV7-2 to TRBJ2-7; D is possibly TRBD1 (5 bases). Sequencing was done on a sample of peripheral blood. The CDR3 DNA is TGTGCCAGCAGCTTTCAGGGTTGGTCTAGCGAGCAGTACTTC. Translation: CASSFQGWSSEQYF.